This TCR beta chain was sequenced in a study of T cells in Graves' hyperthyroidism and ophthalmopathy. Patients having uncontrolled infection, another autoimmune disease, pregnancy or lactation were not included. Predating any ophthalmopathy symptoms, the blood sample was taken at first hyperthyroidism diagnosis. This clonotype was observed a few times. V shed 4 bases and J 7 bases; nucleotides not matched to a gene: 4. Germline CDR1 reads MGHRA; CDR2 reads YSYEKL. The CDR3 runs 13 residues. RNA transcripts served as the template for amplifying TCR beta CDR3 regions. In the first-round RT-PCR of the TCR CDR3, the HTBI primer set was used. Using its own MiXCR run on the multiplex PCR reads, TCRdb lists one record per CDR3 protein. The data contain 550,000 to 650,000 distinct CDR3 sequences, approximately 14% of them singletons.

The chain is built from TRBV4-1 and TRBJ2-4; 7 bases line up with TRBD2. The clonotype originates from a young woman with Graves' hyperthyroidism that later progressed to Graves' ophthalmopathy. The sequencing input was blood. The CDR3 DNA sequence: TGCGCCAGCAGCCCGGGGGGTCGGAACATTCAGTACTTC. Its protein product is CASSPGGRNIQYF.